One T cell receptor beta chain is described in this entry. Its antigen is unidentified. These data are taken from a study of CD4 T cells in relation to SARS-CoV-2 and coronaviruses. On the study more broadly: PBMCs were cultured with antigen for over nine days before TCR beta sequencing.

Survey-level TCR-beta sequencing used DNA from CEF-cultured naive and memory CD4+ T cells. TCRdb keeps only in-frame clones here, not all; method: immunoSEQ multiplex PCR. The sample has approximately 41,000 clones, around 74% seen once. The sequenced sample was memory CD4+ T cells from PBMCs, cultured in vitro. This receptor was identified in an adult with COVID-19.

The CDR3 bases are TGTGCCAGCAGAACCGGGACAGCTTTGACCGGGGAGCTGTTTTTT. Its translation is CASRTGTALTGELFF. J is TRBJ2-2 and V is TRBV25-1, with TRBD1 identical over 7 bases. J was trimmed by 5 bases and V by 6 bases; bases with no gene match: 9. Per the germline V gene, CDR1 is MGHDK and CDR2 is SYGVNS. The length of the CDR3 is 15 residues.